The rows below give T cell receptor beta chains drawn from one sample of a study of monozygotic twins with inflammatory bowel disease. TCRdb reprocessed the 5' RACE reads and stores each CDR3 protein as one record, lacking DNA. The sample's table shows about 210,000 distinct CDR3 sequences. Sequencing was performed on blood. These receptors came from a human donor with ulcerative colitis or Crohn's disease, or a healthy co-twin of an affected twin (not recorded which). CDR3s include the opening cysteine and the closing phenylalanine or tryptophan. The order of the fields is J gene, V gene, CDR3 protein.

>TRBJ1-5|TRBV19
CATRTGNQPQHF
>TRBJ2-1|TRBV7-6
CASSTRTSGGFYNEQFF
>TRBJ2-5|TRBV7-9
CASSLRLAATQETQYF
>TRBJ2-5|TRBV5-1
CASSRTTGTGPRYF
>TRBJ1-1|TRBV6-2/TRBV6-3
CASSYSWGTEAFF
>TRBJ2-1|TRBV14
CASRRTGDGNEQFF
>TRBJ2-3|TRBV7-2
CASSLRGRANTQYF
>TRBJ2-1|TRBV5-1
CASSLVPGTSGEQFF
>TRBJ2-3|TRBV4-2
CASSQVVTRGLTDTQYF
>TRBJ2-3|TRBV20-1
CSTTGFSTDTQYF
>TRBJ1-1|TRBV5-1
CASSAAGGINTEAFF
>TRBJ2-1|TRBV7-2
CASSLVLAGGYNEQFF
>TRBJ1-2|TRBV12-5
CASGLVGGIEGDGYTF
>TRBJ1-6|TRBV15
CATSRGPKGQTYNSPLHF
>TRBJ2-5|TRBV5-1
CASSPSGTQETQYF
>TRBJ2-7|TRBV28
CASRPDSNKYEQYF
>TRBJ2-7|TRBV6-5
CASSYSRTGIPEQYF
>TRBJ1-5|TRBV12-3/TRBV12-4
CASSLGTAGSNQPQHF
>TRBJ1-1|TRBV2
CASMGETNTEAFF
>TRBJ2-3|TRBV7-2
CASSSQGGGRGDTQYF
>TRBJ1-2|TRBV4-1
CASSQASTASYGYTF
>TRBJ1-6|TRBV7-9
CASSGSTGIGSPLHF
>TRBJ1-1|TRBV18
CASSPSTPNTEAFF
>TRBJ2-3|TRBV29-1
CSGGTGATDTQYF
>TRBJ1-3|TRBV9
CASSVGTGGNTIYF
>TRBJ2-3|TRBV7-2
CASSFSPLAGRDTQYF
>TRBJ2-2|TRBV7-6
CASSTGTGVNTGELFF
>TRBJ2-7|TRBV9
CASSADIAYEQYF
>TRBJ1-2|TRBV4-2
CASSQDWDGPGIIPTNYGYTF
>TRBJ2-7|TRBV15
CATSREGDEQYF
>TRBJ2-7|TRBV20-1
CSVGRGPYEQYF
>TRBJ2-3|TRBV2
CASTLGAPPDTQYF
>TRBJ2-5|TRBV5-1
CASSEWRSQETQYF
>TRBJ2-1|TRBV11-2
CASSSNVGSQEQFF
>TRBJ1-1|TRBV29-1
CSVYPDAAEAFF
>TRBJ1-1|TRBV5-1
CASSLEWGVMNTEAFF